This T cell receptor beta chain was identified in a study of cytomegalovirus exposure and HLA in healthy donors. Study results and limitations: When a later analysis compared HLA-associated TCR beta chains with equally common others, the HLA-associated chains turned out to be more clonally expanded and to have lower generation probabilities.

PCR primers comprised 60 Vbeta and 13 Jbeta primers. The protocol was immunoSEQ multiplex PCR, while the TCRdb copy is restricted to in-frame clones and leaves out a portion. Of around 120,000 clones in the sample, roughly 83% were seen once. Germline assignment: CDR1 SNHLY and CDR2 FYNNEI. CDR3 length: 14 residues. Trimming stripped 4 bases from V and 4 bases from J, with 12 bases between. Points on this clone: Its specificity is unknown.

The sample comprised PBMCs. The source of this sequence is a man aged 30-40 years in good health and CMV-seropositive. The chain is built from TRBV2 and TRBJ2-3, with D maybe TRBD1 (5 bases). The CDR3 loop is CASSGQRGSDTQYF. CDR3 in DNA: TGTGCCAGCAGTGGACAGAGAGGTTCAGATACGCAGTATTTT.